This T cell receptor beta chain was documented in a study of T-cell memory formation after mild COVID-19. There are a few counts of this clonotype. Researchers used 5'RACE with constant-segment primers to make TCR alpha and TCR beta cDNA libraries that carry sample barcodes and UMIs. One entry per CDR3 protein results from TCRdb running MiXCR on the 5' RACE reads. This table has roughly 190,000 distinct CDR3 sequences, roughly a tenth appearing once. The material sequenced was PBMCs or a T cell subset sorted from them (not recorded which). The TCR originated in a man aged 18 to 29 who had mild COVID-19 (a few samples of this study predate the infection). Cell type and time point are not known.

The CDR3 here is CSVTRSSYNEQFF. The CDR3 coding sequence is TGCAGCGTTACCAGGAGCTCCTACAATGAGCAGTTCTTC. V and J are TRBV29-1 and TRBJ2-1; D not resolved. This CDR3 spans 13 amino acids. Germline-derived CDR1 and CDR2 are SQVTM and ANQGSEA. Deletions cut 5 bases from V and 0 bases from J, with 8 bases between.